These T cell receptor beta chains were read from a single sample in a study of CD8 T cells in Susac syndrome. TCRdb re-derived calls from the immunoSEQ multiplex PCR reads in MiXCR, one entry per CDR3 protein. The sample lists around 80,000 distinct CDR3 sequences, roughly 94% occurring once. Sequencing input: CD8+ T cells from PBMCs. These receptors all come from a human donor with Susac syndrome. CDR3s include the opening cysteine and the closing phenylalanine or tryptophan. The order of the fields is clone size, J gene, V gene, D gene, CDR3 protein, CDR3 DNA. D genes are given only for firm matches. Expanded clones are given a class, and other clones once, few, many or no size at all.

- | TRBJ1-1 | TRBV20-1 | - | CSANRPGGGTEAFF | TGCAGTGCAAACCGCCCGGGGGGGGGCACTGAAGCTTTCTTT
- | TRBJ2-7 | TRBV4-1 | - | CAIPPTLLRQTYEQYF | TGCGCCATCCCCCCGACCCTACTCAGACAAACCTACGAGCAGTACTTC
- | TRBJ2-1 | TRBV6-1 | - | CASSEVKGNEQFF | TGTGCCAGCAGTGAAGTAAAAGGGAATGAGCAGTTCTTC
once | TRBJ1-1 | TRBV6-2/TRBV6-3 | - | CATLRHQTEAFF | TGTGCCACACTAAGACATCAGACTGAAGCTTTCTTT
- | TRBJ2-3 | TRBV15 | - | CATSTQSPDTQYF | TGTGCCACCAGTACTCAAAGTCCTGATACGCAGTATTTT
- | TRBJ2-1 | TRBV7-2 | TRBD1 | CASSPGQGYLNEQFF | TGTGCCAGCAGCCCGGGACAGGGGTACCTCAATGAGCAGTTCTTC
- | TRBJ2-1 | TRBV4-1 | TRBD2 | CASSAPGGNEQFF | TGCGCCAGCAGCGCCCCGGGGGGAAATGAGCAGTTCTTC
- | TRBJ2-7 | TRBV4-1 | - | CASSLSRGTAYEQYF | TGCGCCAGCAGCCTCTCCCGGGGAACCGCCTACGAGCAGTACTTC
once | TRBJ1-1 | TRBV2 | - | CASSETYTEAFF | TGTGCCAGCAGTGAAACCTACACTGAAGCTTTCTTT
- | TRBJ1-5 | TRBV12-3/TRBV12-4 | - | CASSLGPNQPQHF | TGTGCCAGCAGTTTAGGGCCCAATCAGCCCCAGCATTTT
- | TRBJ2-1 | TRBV12-3/TRBV12-4 | TRBD2 | CASSSGLAGAPREFF | TGTGCCAGCAGTTCGGGACTAGCGGGGGCCCCTCGGGAGTTCTTC
- | TRBJ1-1 | TRBV11-2 | - | CASRSGGGNTEAFF | TGTGCCAGCAGATCTGGAGGGGGGAACACTGAAGCTTTCTTT